This is a list of T cell receptor beta chains from one sample in a study of shared clonotypes between healthy human individuals. Generated by immunoSEQ multiplex PCR, the TCRdb table keeps only in-frame clones and is missing some. The sample contains about 1 million clones, 60% to 80% of which appear only once. The source material was memory CD4+ T cells sorted from blood. These receptors all come from a young man in good health. The CDR3 runs from the conserved cysteine through the conserved F or W. Each record gives: V gene, CDR3 protein.

V gene: TRBV5-1
CDR3 protein: CASSPGQTDYEQYF

V gene: TRBV4-1
CDR3 protein: CASSPTLDPERYEQYF

V gene: TRBV10-1
CDR3 protein: CASSESRTSGGNEQFF

V gene: TRBV6-1
CDR3 protein: CASSPGRGETQYF

V gene: TRBV5-1
CDR3 protein: CASSIRAGYGYTF

V gene: TRBV4-1
CDR3 protein: CASSQVPDRGSSPLHF

V gene: TRBV5-6
CDR3 protein: CASSIGTGKPGELFF

V gene: TRBV28
CDR3 protein: CASSFGGAGYTF

V gene: TRBV30
CDR3 protein: CAWSASYSREQYF

V gene: TRBV5-1
CDR3 protein: CASSLVGQVGDEQFF

V gene: TRBV5-6
CDR3 protein: CASRTLSSGNTIYF

V gene: TRBV28
CDR3 protein: CASSLGETQYF